Described below is a single TCR beta chain sequence and its context. The data were obtained in a study of T cell responses to AZD1222 COVID-19 vaccine. The analysis combined second doses at about 4 or about 12 weeks. The method was immunoSEQ multiplex PCR; TCRdb's version includes in-frame clones alone and lacks a portion of them. Among more than 55,000 clones listed, around three quarters were seen once. The clonotype was recovered from an adult who received the AZD1222 COVID-19 vaccine. Specimen: peripheral blood, collected 28 days after the second AZD1222 dose.

The CDR3 DNA reads as TGTGCCAGCAGGAATAGGGACAGACCATATAGCAATCAGCCCCAGCATTTT. Translation gives CASRNRDRPYSNQPQHF. The J gene is TRBJ1-5, the V gene TRBV5-8, with 7 bases lining up with TRBD1. The germline V gene encodes CDR1 SGHTS and CDR2 YDEGEE. CDR3 size: 17 residues. Losses at the gene ends were 5 bases for V and 0 bases for J; bases not matched to a gene: 11. The whole variable domain, remainder taken from reference TRBV5-8 and TRBJ1-5, is EAGVTQSPTHLIKTRGQQATLRCSPISGHTSVYWYQQALGLGLQFLLWYDEGEERNRGNFPPRFSGRQFPNYSSELNVNALELEDSALYLCASRNRDRPYSNQPQHFGDGTRLSIL.